The next 4 T cell receptor beta chains were all read from a single sample in a study of T cell repertoires in cytomegalovirus infection (dated by TCRdb to about 2019). The treatment or condition label here, explained by the study, means: in vitro stimulation with specific CMV peptide epitopes to enrich CMV-specific T cells. Their recognized antigens are unknown. TCRdb names Illumina HiSeq 1500 as the instrument used. TCRdb took the public reads, trimmed them with fastp at Q25, ran MiXCR for clone calling and kept in-frame beta chains. All rows with the same CDR3 protein become a single entry with the most common DNA and genes. This sample comprises about 51,000 distinct CDR3 sequences, over 15% of them detected only once. Clones ranked in the top ten supply about 25% of the sample. The material was CD8+ T cells from cultured PBMCs, obtained from culture after CMV antigen stimulation. The receptor set was obtained from a human donor in good health (CMV status not recorded). Some clones in this sample may be carry-over from other donors' samples.

This chain uses TRBV6-1 with TRBJ1-5; a weak D match, TRBD1 (6 bases). Germline V gene sequence: CDR1 MNHNS, CDR2 SASEGT. The ends were cut back, 1 base at V and 8 bases at J, with 12 bases in the middle. The CDR3 spans 14 residues. The CDR3 sequence is CASSEGRGPEPQHF. CDR3 in DNA: TGTGCCAGCAGTGAAGGCAGGGGACCTGAGCCCCAGCATTTT.

V is TRBV2 and J is TRBJ1-1; D not resolved. CDR1 is SNHLY and CDR2 is FYNNEI in the germline V gene. The length of the CDR3 is 11 residues. The V and J ends lost 6 bases and 11 bases respectively, with 13 bases between them. The CDR3 region has the DNA TGTGCCAGCAGGGCCGGCCTTGAGGCTTTCTTT. This translates into CASRAGLEAFF.

This clonotype was counted between two and nine times. The chain is built from TRBV15 and TRBJ2-1; D unresolved. CDR1 LNHNV and CDR2 YYDKDF come from the germline V gene (reference sequence). The CDR3 is made up of 16 amino acids. V was pared by 0 bases and J by 5 bases, with 14 bases between. For the CDR3, the DNA is TGTGCCACCAGCAGAGAGTGGAGTTTTCAGGACAATGAGCAGTTCTTC. Translating gives CATSREWSFQDNEQFF. Complete variable domain (other parts from reference TRBV15 and TRBJ2-1): DAMVIQNPRYQVTQFGKPVTLSCSQTLNHNVMYWYQQKSSQAPKLLFHYYDKDFNNEADTPDNFQSRRPNTSFCFLDIRSPGLGDTAMYLCATSREWSFQDNEQFFGPGTRLTVL.

This clonotype was recorded a few times. J is TRBJ1-1 and V is TRBV7-8, with 9 bases identical to TRBD1. Germline V gives CDR1 SGHVS, CDR2 FQNEAQ. This CDR3 region has 12 residues. After removal of 5 bases from V and 11 bases from J, the junction contained 6 bases not matched to a gene. The CDR3 is CASSPTGGNAFF. In DNA form, the CDR3 reads TGTGCCAGCAGCCCTACAGGGGGCAACGCTTTCTTT.